The subject of this entry is one T cell receptor (beta chain). The sample holds a few counts of this clonotype. No antigen is known for it. No much larger clone exists at a distance of one base, and base qualities are not known. TCR beta CDR3 regions were amplified from RNA transcripts for repertoire sequencing. HTBI primers and the Qiagen OneStep RT-PCR kit were used in a first-round RT-PCR, which was followed by a second-round multiplex PCR, size selection and purification. Libraries were sequenced paired-end with 100 bp reads on an Illumina HiSeq2000. As for how the authors treated the data: SOAPnuke was used to process the reads, removing any read that contained adapters or uncalled bases, had a mean Phred below 15, or lacked an exact match to the constant primer or identifier. High-quality paired reads were merged with COPE v1.2.5. Each unique nucleotide sequence was defined as a clonotype, and clonotypes were aligned to IMGT TRB V, D and J references with MiTCR v1.1. The analysis was limited to V-J combinations with a frequency above 0.0001, which together covered over 99% of the repertoires. A TCR clonal expansion and chaos score per V-J combination was defined as the ratio of F50 clonal expansion to chaos observed in the TCRdist matrix. Welch's t-statistics and random forest were used to reduce the features to about 12 V-J combinations, which were then used as input to a naive Bayes classifier. Thyroid-blood repertoire similarity was quantified with the Morisita-Horn index. TCRdb ran its own pipeline on the public reads, namely fastp trimming at Q25 and MiXCR clone calling, and kept in-frame beta chains. For every CDR3 protein sequence, its rows merge into one entry that carries the most common genes and DNA. The V and J calls, along with clone size, are taken from TCRdb and not from the paper's own processing. The sample table shows hundreds of thousands of distinct CDR3 sequences, and about 40% are seen once. The ten top clones hold under 3.5% of the sample.

Patients with ophthalmopathy had moderately to severely active disease, with a Clinical Activity Score of 3 or more, a NOSPECS grade of 4 or more, and a disease duration of less than 3 months. Patients with other autoimmune diseases, uncontrolled infections, pregnancy or lactation were excluded. Diagnosis relied on clinical symptoms, serum thyroxine, TRAb, thyroid ultrasound and orbital computed tomography. Using Ficoll-Paque density gradient centrifugation, PBMCs were isolated from about 9.4 ml of fresh peripheral blood. Total RNA was extracted using Trizol reagent, and RNA quality was checked on an Agilent 2100 Bioanalyzer. The entry originates in a study of Graves' ophthalmopathy and Graves' hyperthyroidism (dated by TCRdb to between 2018 and 2020). Turning to the overall study: Peripheral blood was collected at initial diagnosis, prior to any treatment. Once sampling was done, hyperthyroidism patients were given methimazole at a starting dose of 30 mg daily, while ophthalmopathy patients were given high-dose intravenous methylprednisolone. To explore V-J signatures that separate ophthalmopathy from hyperthyroidism, a discovery set of about a hundred patients was enrolled, consisting of under 50 with ophthalmopathy and approximately 60 with stable hyperthyroidism. The study used signatures of the TCR beta repertoire to tell Graves' ophthalmopathy apart from Graves' hyperthyroidism and to predict which patients would progress to ophthalmopathy. For independent validation, a separate cohort was made up of approximately 18 hyperthyroidism patients plus 17 patients who later progressed from hyperthyroidism to ophthalmopathy. T-cell repertoires of thyroid tissue and blood were compared in 5 or 6 hyperthyroidism patients. In total, over 130 blood samples were TCR-sequenced: fewer than 50 ophthalmopathy, some 80 hyperthyroidism and some 17 hyperthyroidism-to-ophthalmopathy patients. Results the study describes overall, beyond this receptor: Sample size was not statistically predetermined, and group allocation was not concealed from the investigators. Among expanded thyroid clonotypes with frequency above 0.001, most also showed up in blood, which suggests that blood repertoires may reflect the thyroid immune response. In validation, the model predicted ophthalmopathy progression with about 70% sensitivity and roughly 72% specificity; about a dozen predicted patients were CT-confirmed with GO in a median of around 6.5 months. Ophthalmopathy was separated from stable hyperthyroidism by the 13-signature model with about 89% sensitivity and roughly 83% specificity in cross-validation and with 80%/75% in the test set.

V sheds 9 bases and J sheds 5 bases, leaving 17 bases between their ends. The germline V gene specifies SNHLY as CDR1 and FYNNEI as CDR2. Spanning cysteine to phenylalanine, the CDR3 consists of 14 amino acids. CDR3 DNA only is kept here, 42 bases in frame from base 1. Sequencing was performed on peripheral blood. The rearrangement joined TRBV2 to TRBJ1-5; possibly the D gene is TRBD1, per 6 matching bases. This TCR came from an adult man with Graves' ophthalmopathy. CDR3 reads: CARGEGGKDQPQHF. In nucleotide form, the sequence is TGTGCCAGGGGAGAGGGGGGAAAGGATCAGCCCCAGCATTTT.